The 6 T cell receptor beta chains presented below share a single source sample, sequenced in a study of low-dose radiotherapy and immunotherapy resistance in tumors. TRAV- and TRBV-specific primers primed first-strand cDNA, covering alpha and beta chains. The TCRs were subjected to amplification over approximately 20 PCR cycles employing a constant-region primer in conjunction with a V-primer adapter. MiXCR, applied by TCRdb to the reads, yields one record per CDR3 protein. The sample lists just over 90,000 distinct CDR3 sequences, 20% to 25% occurring once. As to time point: after trial treatment. Described treatment: LDRT plus nivolumab, ipilimumab, low-dose cyclophosphamide and aspirin (RACIN trial). The sequencing here drew on PBMCs, taken after low-dose radiotherapy plus immunotherapy. These receptors all come from a female donor with ovarian cancer.

At least ten counts were recorded for this clonotype. The chain combines TRBV30 with TRBJ1-6, with 8 bases fitting TRBD1. The germline CDR1 and CDR2 sequences are GTSNPN and SVGIG (reference sequence). Unmatched junction bases numbered 3, after V lost 1 base and J lost 10 bases. The CDR3 is made up of 13 amino acids. The CDR3 is CAWSATGDSPLHF. In DNA form, the CDR3 reads TGTGCCTGGAGTGCGACAGGGGACTCACCCCTCCACTTT.

This clonotype has ten or more counts. J is TRBJ1-1 and V is TRBV28; no clear D. The CDR3 runs 14 residues. Trimming removed 6 bases at V and 4 bases at J, with 15 bases between. CDR1 and CDR2 from the germline V gene are MDHEN and SYDVKM. The CDR3 nucleotides read TGTGCCAGCAGCCCCCCGACGGTCTCCACTGAAGCTTTCTTT. Translated: CASSPPTVSTEAFF.

This clonotype has a count of ten or more. V usage is TRBV5-5 and J usage is TRBJ2-7, with D possibly TRBD1 on 5 matching bases. The CDR3 has 15 amino acids. Trimming took 0 bases from V and 6 from J, leaving 16 bases between them. Germline V gives CDR1 SGHKS, CDR2 YYEKEE (reference sequence). Written as DNA, the CDR3 is TGTGCCAGCAGCTTGGACTGGGGCTTAAGGGGCGAGCAGTACTTC. Encoded protein: CASSLDWGLRGEQYF.

This clonotype was observed at least ten times. The chain joins TRBV24-1 to TRBJ2-1; D is unresolved. Germline values: CDR1 KGHDR, CDR2 SFDVKD. This CDR3 region has 13 residues. The V and J ends lost 10 bases and 0 bases respectively, with 9 bases between them. This CDR3 is CATSIPSYNEQFF. The CDR3 DNA follows: TGTGCCACTAGCATACCCTCCTACAATGAGCAGTTCTTC.

This clonotype appeared many times. The chain links TRBV11-2 to TRBJ2-1, with 9 bases matching TRBD2. V gave up 1 base and J gave up 10 bases; unmatched junction bases: 8. This CDR3 is built from 15 residues. Germline CDR1 and CDR2: SGHAT and FQNNGV. The chain's CDR3 is CASSLGREGRGEQFF. The CDR3 DNA follows: TGTGCCAGCAGCTTAGGGCGGGAGGGCCGGGGCGAGCAGTTCTTC.

This clonotype appeared many times. The chain joins TRBV7-2 to TRBJ1-2, with TRBD1 matching 7 bases. The CDR3 extends over 17 amino acids. The germline gives CDR1 SGHTA, CDR2 FQGNSA. Losses at the gene ends were 5 bases for V and 5 bases for J; bases not matched to a gene: 17. CDR3 DNA: TGTGCCAGCAGCCTTAGAGGGACCGCAGGGGGGGCTTATGGCTACACCTTC. It yields the protein CASSLRGTAGGAYGYTF.